The clone carrying this T cell receptor (beta chain) was observed a handful of times. These data come from a study of T cells in Graves' hyperthyroidism and ophthalmopathy. About the study: Upon initial diagnosis and before any treatment, peripheral blood was collected.

Uncontrolled infections, other autoimmune diseases, pregnancy or lactation led to exclusion of patients. The V and J ends lost 2 bases and 0 bases respectively, with 9 bases between them. The CDR3 sequence is 15 residues long. Per germline, CDR1 LGHDT and CDR2 YNNKEL (reference sequence). TCR beta CDR3 regions were amplified from RNA transcripts. Researchers ran a first-round RT-PCR on the TCR CDR3 using the HTBI primer set. TCRdb redid the calling of the multiplex PCR reads with MiXCR, one entry per CDR3 protein. The sample consists of about 350,000 distinct CDR3 sequences, roughly 13% of them appearing once.

The TCR originated in a woman between 35 and 50 years old with Graves' ophthalmopathy. Sequenced sample: blood. The rearrangement joins TRBV3-1 to TRBJ2-3; D call uncertain. In DNA, the CDR3 is TGTGCCAGCAGCCAACAGGTTACTAGCACAGATACGCAGTATTTT. Translation gives CASSQQVTSTDTQYF.